Presented here are 30 T cell receptor beta chains from one specimen sequenced in a study of T cell responses to AZD1222 COVID-19 vaccine. Profiling relied on immunoSEQ multiplex PCR, and the TCRdb table lists in-frame clones only, not all of them. The sample has approximately 160,000 clones, 88% seen once. The sequencing here drew on peripheral blood, taken on day 0 of MenACWY control vaccination. These receptor sequences come from an adult in good health.

The CDR3 sequence is CASSTRPGQGFGYTF. CDR3 coding DNA: TGTGCCAGCAGCACCAGGCCGGGACAGGGATTCGGCTACACCTTC. The chain carries TRBV9 and TRBJ1-2; TRBD1 agrees at 9 bases. The ends lost 4 bases at V and 8 bases at J; junction bases unmatched: 12. The CDR3 extends over 15 amino acids. Germline CDR1 is SGDLS and CDR2 is YYNGEE.

The rearrangement links TRBV7-9 to TRBJ2-3; 9 nucleotides match TRBD2. The CDR3 contains 18 residues. Germline trimming cut 5 bases from V and 2 bases from J; bases unmatched to any gene: 14. Germline CDR1 and CDR2: SEHNR and FQNEAQ (reference sequence). In DNA, the CDR3 is TGTGCCAGCAGCGCTACCGGCGGGAGGGTTACTATCACAGATACGCAGTATTTT. Translation gives CASSATGGRVTITDTQYF.

CDR3 coding DNA: TGTGCCAGTAGTATGCGGGGTCGTAACACCGGGGAGCTGTTTTTT. This codes for CASSMRGRNTGELFF. The gene calls are TRBV19 and TRBJ2-2; TRBD2 is a possible D gene (6 bases). Between the trimmed V and J ends, which lost 3 bases and 2 bases, there was a span of 10 bases. Germline V CDR1 and CDR2: LNHDA, SQIVND (reference sequence). CDR3 length: 15 amino acids.

This sequence joins TRBV7-2 and TRBJ1-2; 7 nucleotides agree with TRBD1. Germline loops: CDR1 SGHTA, CDR2 FQGNSA. The CDR3 is made up of 14 amino acids. Trimming removed 5 bases from V and 8 bases from J; junction bases left unmatched: 11. CDR3 in DNA: TGTGCCAGCAGCGGAAACAGGGGATATGCAGGCTACACCTTC. It yields the protein CASSGNRGYAGYTF.

The gene calls are TRBV13 and TRBJ2-2, with D perhaps matching TRBD2 (6 bases). The CDR3 is 14 amino acids. Germline CDR1 is PRHDT and CDR2 is FYEKMQ (reference sequence). V was shortened by 1 base and J by 5 bases, with 8 bases between the two germline ends. For the CDR3, the DNA is TGTGCCAGCAGCTTAGTGGGGGGAACCGGGGAGCTGTTTTTT. It specifies CASSLVGGTGELFF.

The chain has TRBV7-9 and TRBJ2-1, with 11 bases lining up with TRBD2. V gave up 5 bases and J gave up 9 bases; unmatched junction bases: 3. Germline V gene data show CDR1 as SEHNR and CDR2 as FQNEAQ (reference sequence). This CDR3 has 13 amino acids. The CDR3 here is CASSHSGRGEQFF. CDR3 sequence (DNA): TGTGCCAGCAGCCATAGCGGGAGGGGTGAGCAGTTCTTC. The whole variable domain, filled in from reference TRBV7-9 and TRBJ2-1, reads DTGVSQNPRHKITKRGQNVTFRCDPISEHNRLYWYRQTLGQGPEFLTYFQNEAQLEKSRLLSDRFSAERPKGSFSTLEIQRTEQGDSAMYLCASSHSGRGEQFFGPGTRLTVL.

V usage is TRBV12-3 or TRBV12-4 and J usage is TRBJ1-5; D ambiguous. This CDR3 is 12 amino acids long. V shed 3 bases and J shed 4 bases, with 4 bases lying between them. CDR3: CASSLANQPQHF. The CDR3 coding sequence is TGTGCCAGCAGTTTGGCAAATCAGCCCCAGCATTTT.

The rearrangement uses TRBV24-1 and TRBJ2-2; D might be TRBD2 (5 bases). Germline V gene data show CDR1 as KGHDR and CDR2 as SFDVKD. This CDR3 has 15 amino acids. V dropped 1 base and J dropped 4 bases, with 9 bases sitting between them. DNA of the CDR3: TGTGCCACCAGTGATTTAAACGGAGGCACCGGGGAGCTGTTTTTT. Encoded protein: CATSDLNGGTGELFF.

The chain employs TRBV4-3 and TRBJ2-7, with unresolved D. The CDR3 is 13 amino acids. The V gene's germline CDR1 is LGHNA and CDR2 YSLEER. Trimming stripped 1 base from V and 3 bases from J, with 7 bases between. The CDR3 coding sequence is TGCGCCAGCAGCCAAGCACTAATCTACGAGCAGTACTTC. The encoded protein is CASSQALIYEQYF.

The V gene is TRBV18, the J gene TRBJ1-1; D perhaps matches TRBD1 (6 bases). The CDR3 covers 16 residues. The V and J ends lost 1 base and 0 bases respectively, with 12 bases between them. CDR1 is KGHSH and CDR2 is LQKENI in the germline V gene. The CDR3 nucleotides read TGTGCCAGCTCACCACTCCGACAGGCGATGAACACTGAAGCTTTCTTT. Translated, it gives CASSPLRQAMNTEAFF.

J is TRBJ2-6 and V is TRBV12-1; the table's D call of TRBD1 was not tested on the DNA. TRBV12-1 is a pseudogene segment. This CDR3 region has 17 residues. Written as DNA, the CDR3 is TGTGCCAGCAGTCGGCCCTGCAGGGGCTCTGGGGCCAACGTCCTGACTTTC. Its translation: CASSRPCRGSGANVLTF.

This clone came up once. The V and J genes are TRBV30 and TRBJ2-3; D is ambiguous. This CDR3 is built from 11 residues. Germline V lookup: CDR1 GTSNPN, CDR2 SVGIG (reference sequence). Trimming shortened V by 5 bases and J by 1 base, and 4 bases separated the two germline ends. The CDR3 sequence: CAWERTDTQYF. CDR3 DNA: TGTGCCTGGGAACGCACAGATACGCAGTATTTT.

This clone was detected once. This chain joins TRBV4-3 and TRBJ1-2, with 7 bases aligning to TRBD1. J gave up 6 bases and V 4 bases, and 8 bases lay outside the gene matches. Germline V gene data show CDR1 as LGHNA and CDR2 as YSLEER. CDR3 size: 14 residues. The CDR3 sequence is CASSPTGVPHGYTF. The DNA of the CDR3 is TGCGCCAGCAGCCCTACAGGGGTGCCCCATGGCTACACCTTC.

The chain couples TRBV28 to TRBJ2-7, with D possibly being TRBD1 (6 bases). Germline CDR1 reads MDHEN; CDR2 reads SYDVKM. The V end lost 9 bases, the J end lost 7 bases, and 19 bases lay between the germline ends. This CDR3 contains 13 residues. Here the CDR3 reads CASTKRGMDEQYF. The CDR3, as DNA: TGTGCCAGTACCAAGAGGGGGATGGATGAGCAGTACTTC.

CDR3 DNA sequence: TGTGCCAGCAGCCAACTCCGGGCAATACAAACAGATACGCAGTATTTT. Translating gives CASSQLRAIQTDTQYF. V gene TRBV3-1 (or the pseudogene TRBV3-2) combines with J gene TRBJ2-3; unclear D gene. Trimming removed 2 bases from V and 3 bases from J, with 15 bases in between. Germline V gene sequence: CDR1 LGHDT, CDR2 YNNKEL (reference sequence). This CDR3 contains 16 residues.

The chain couples TRBV7-3 to TRBJ2-2; TRBD1 might be the D (5 bases). V was pared by 2 bases and J by 1 base, with 11 bases between. This CDR3 has 16 amino acids. Germline CDR1 and CDR2: SGHTA and FQGTGA. CDR3 nucleotides: TGTGCCAGCAGCTTACAGGACAAAAGGAACACCGGGGAGCTGTTTTTT. Translated, it gives CASSLQDKRNTGELFF.

The genes are TRBV24-1 and TRBJ2-2; the D is unclear. V was clipped by 2 bases and J by 7 bases, with 7 bases between them. The CDR3 sequence is 13 residues long. The germline CDR1 and CDR2 sequences are KGHDR and SFDVKD. The CDR3 sequence is CATSDSIVGELFF. The CDR3 nucleotides read TGTGCCACCAGTGATTCAATAGTCGGGGAGCTGTTTTTT.

This sequence joins TRBV2 and TRBJ1-1, with D maybe TRBD1 (5 bases). The length of the CDR3 is 14 residues. Trimming stripped 6 bases from V and 4 bases from J, with 15 bases between. Germline V gives CDR1 SNHLY, CDR2 FYNNEI. The DNA of the CDR3 is TGTGCCAGCAGCCTGGGACGGTCGAGCACTGAAGCTTTCTTT. It codes for CASSLGRSSTEAFF.

The V and J genes are TRBV28 and TRBJ1-1, with no clear D. In germline, CDR1 is MDHEN, CDR2 SYDVKM. Trimming removed 4 bases at V and 3 bases at J, with 9 bases between. The CDR3 covers 13 residues. The DNA of the CDR3 is TGTGCCAGCAGTTCCAAGTGGTACACTGAAGCTTTCTTT. It is translated as CASSSKWYTEAFF.

The count of this clone is one. The CDR3 nucleotides read TGTGCCAGCAGCTTACAGAGCTACACTGAAGCTTTCTTT. Encoded protein: CASSLQSYTEAFF. The chain couples TRBV7-2 to TRBJ1-1; D remains unclear. There are 13 residues in the CDR3. Germline assignment: CDR1 SGHTA and CDR2 FQGNSA. V lost 2 bases, J lost 3 bases, and 7 bases lay in between.

The V and J genes are TRBV11-3 and TRBJ2-1, with 7 bases identical to TRBD1. Losses at the gene ends were 1 base for V and 12 bases for J; bases not matched to a gene: 15. This CDR3 region has 16 residues. CDR1 and CDR2 from the germline V gene are SGHNT and YENEEA. As DNA, the CDR3 is TGTGCCAGCAGCTTAGGTATGACAGGGCTCCGGGTTAGGCAGTTCTTC. Its translation is CASSLGMTGLRVRQFF.

The chain carries TRBV4-1 and TRBJ2-1; no firm D call. CDR3 length equals 16 residues. Trimming removed 2 bases from V and 0 bases from J, with 11 bases in between. Per germline, CDR1 MGHRA and CDR2 YSYEKL. CDR3 loop: CASSQIDLISYNEQFF. The DNA for the CDR3 is TGCGCCAGCAGCCAAATTGACCTGATCTCCTACAATGAGCAGTTCTTC.

The chain has TRBV28 and TRBJ1-2; 7 bases are shared with TRBD1. Germline CDR1 is MDHEN and CDR2 is SYDVKM. The CDR3 consists of 14 residues. Losses at the gene ends were 5 bases for V and 5 bases for J; bases not matched to a gene: 8. CDR3 in DNA: TGTGCCAGCAGTCTAACAGGGGCGAGATATGGCTACACCTTC. Its protein product is CASSLTGARYGYTF.

This clone appeared a few times. V is TRBV5-4 and J is TRBJ1-1, with D possibly being TRBD1 (5 bases). CDR1 and CDR2 from the germline V gene are SGHNT and YYREEE (reference sequence). This CDR3 is built from 15 residues. Trimming took off 5 bases at V and 1 base at J, with 15 bases between the two ends. CDR3 sequence (DNA): TGTGCCAGCAGTTCTGGGACGGGTGAGAACACTGAAGCTTTCTTT. This gives the protein CASSSGTGENTEAFF.

The chain carries TRBV11-3 and TRBJ2-3; a possible D gene is TRBD2 (5 bases). The V end lost 4 bases, the J end lost 6 bases, and 11 bases lay between the germline ends. CDR1 and CDR2 (germline): SGHNT, YENEEA. The CDR3 covers 13 residues. CDR3 nucleotides: TGTGCCAGCAGCTGGGGAGTTTCGGATACGCAGTATTTT. Its translation: CASSWGVSDTQYF.

This rearrangement joins TRBV30 to TRBJ2-7; 9 nucleotides align to TRBD1. Per germline, CDR1 GTSNPN and CDR2 SVGIG (reference sequence). This CDR3 spans 15 amino acids. The V segment lost 0 bases and the J segment 7 bases; nucleotides outside the gene matches: 10. CDR3 loop: CAWSVLRTGVREQYF. CDR3 DNA sequence: TGTGCCTGGAGTGTACTTCGGACAGGGGTGAGAGAGCAGTACTTC.

In this sample, this clone turned up a few times. The V gene is TRBV7-8, the J gene TRBJ1-2; D remains unclear. Trimming removed 5 bases from V and 2 bases from J, with 9 bases in between. This CDR3 has 13 amino acids. Per the germline V gene, CDR1 is SGHVS and CDR2 is FQNEAQ. The CDR3 DNA sequence: TGTGCCAGCAGCCATGACCGAAACTATGGCTACACCTTC. Its translation is CASSHDRNYGYTF. Variable domain in full (rest from reference TRBV7-8 and TRBJ1-2): GAGVSQSPRYKVAKRGQDVALRCDPISGHVSLFWYQQALGQGPEFLTYFQNEAQLDKSGLPSDRFFAERPEGSVSTLKIQRTQQEDSAVYLCASSHDRNYGYTFGSGTRLTVV.

The chain couples TRBV6-5 to TRBJ2-6; perhaps D is TRBD1 or TRBD2 (5 bases each). Trimming pared 8 bases from V and 0 bases from J, leaving 11 bases between. Looked up from germline, CDR1 is MNHEY and CDR2 is SVGAGI. This CDR3 is 15 amino acids long. CDR3 residues: CASGGTVSGANVLTF. The DNA for the CDR3 is TGTGCCAGCGGGGGAACGGTCTCTGGGGCCAACGTCCTGACTTTC.

The chain has TRBV7-2 and TRBJ2-6; no firm D call. In germline, CDR1 is SGHTA, CDR2 FQGNSA. CDR3 length equals 15 residues. Trimming took 1 base from V and 1 from J, leaving 5 bases between them. As DNA, the CDR3 is TGTGCCAGCAGCTTAGGCATATCTGGGGCCAACGTCCTGACTTTC. It specifies CASSLGISGANVLTF.

J is TRBJ1-3 and V is TRBV7-2; no firm D call. Germline lookup yields CDR1 SGHTA and CDR2 FQGNSA. This CDR3 has 14 amino acids. V was cut by 5 bases and J by 0 bases, with 8 bases left in between. DNA of the CDR3: TGTGCCAGCAGCCGTTACCGCTCTGGAAACACCATATATTTT. It is translated as CASSRYRSGNTIYF.